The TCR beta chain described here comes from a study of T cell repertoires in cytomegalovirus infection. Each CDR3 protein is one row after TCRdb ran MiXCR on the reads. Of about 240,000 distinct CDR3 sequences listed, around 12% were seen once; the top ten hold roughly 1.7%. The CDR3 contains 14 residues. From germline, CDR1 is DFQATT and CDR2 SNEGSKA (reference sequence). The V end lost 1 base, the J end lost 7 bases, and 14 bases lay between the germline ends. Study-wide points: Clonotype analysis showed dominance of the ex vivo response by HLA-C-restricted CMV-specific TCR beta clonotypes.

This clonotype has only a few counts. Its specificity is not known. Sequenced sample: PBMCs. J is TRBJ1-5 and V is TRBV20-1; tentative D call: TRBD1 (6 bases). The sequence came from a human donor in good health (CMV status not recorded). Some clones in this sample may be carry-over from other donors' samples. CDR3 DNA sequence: TGCAGTGCTAGAGTTGGACAGCCAGGACAGCCCCAGCATTTT. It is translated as CSARVGQPGQPQHF.